The 16 T cell receptor beta chains presented below share a single source sample, sequenced in a study of blood T cell repertoires in COVID-19. Assay used: immunoSEQ multiplex PCR; TCRdb lists only in-frame clones, some missing. The sample has under 150,000 clones; roughly 90% are singletons. The material sequenced was PBMCs or T cells enriched from blood (not recorded which). All receptors derive from a woman in her forties or fifties who had recovered from COVID-19.

A single count supports this clone. The chain recombines TRBV27 with TRBJ2-7; 7 nucleotides line up with TRBD1. There are 15 residues in the CDR3. Germline loops: CDR1 MNHEY, CDR2 SMNVEV (reference sequence). V dropped 4 bases and J dropped 3; count of bases not matched to a gene: 9. CDR3 nucleotide sequence: TGTGCCAGCAGTTCCTTAGGGGGCGTACTCTACGAGCAGTACTTC. Protein sequence: CASSSLGGVLYEQYF.

The chain carries TRBV18 and TRBJ1-1; perhaps TRBD1 as D (5 bases). With 2 bases removed from V and 5 bases from J, the gap between germline ends came to 18 bases. This CDR3 has 16 amino acids. Looked up from germline, CDR1 is KGHSH and CDR2 is LQKENI. The CDR3 reads CASSPNTGSRGTEAFF. As DNA, the CDR3 is TGTGCCAGCTCACCAAACACAGGCTCCCGTGGAACTGAAGCTTTCTTT.

The chain is built from TRBV24-1 and TRBJ1-5; D perhaps matches TRBD1 (6 bases). This CDR3 is 13 amino acids long. Germline loops: CDR1 KGHDR, CDR2 SFDVKD. The V end lost 9 bases, the J end lost 6 bases, and 14 bases lay between the germline ends. CDR3 sequence reads: CATQGGGGQPQHF. The CDR3 bases are TGTGCCACCCAGGGAGGGGGTGGTCAGCCCCAGCATTTT.

V is TRBV12-5 and J is TRBJ2-7; the match to TRBD1 covers 8 bases. CDR1 and CDR2 (germline): LGHNT, FRNRAP. The trim removed 5 bases at V and 5 bases at J, leaving 11 bases unmatched. There are 15 residues in the CDR3. CDR3 coding DNA: TGTGCTAGTGGTCTAGGACAGGGATATGTGGACGAGCAGTACTTC. Amino acids: CASGLGQGYVDEQYF.

The chain is built from TRBV6-5 and TRBJ2-1; weak D call: TRBD1 (6 bases). The germline CDR1 and CDR2 sequences are MNHEY and SVGAGI. The CDR3 has 15 amino acids. Trimming took 2 bases from V and 0 from J, leaving 8 bases between them. CDR3 protein: CASSYGQSSYNEQFF. The CDR3 DNA reads TGTGCCAGCAGTTACGGACAGAGCTCCTACAATGAGCAGTTCTTC.

The V gene is TRBV5-4, the J gene TRBJ1-1, with TRBD1 as a possible D gene (6 bases). V was shortened by 0 bases and J by 4 bases, with 13 bases between the two germline ends. The germline V gene encodes CDR1 SGHNT and CDR2 YYREEE (reference sequence). This CDR3 comprises 15 residues. CDR3 protein: CASSLGQGLVTEAFF. CDR3 nucleotides: TGTGCCAGCAGCTTGGGGCAGGGGTTGGTCACTGAAGCTTTCTTT.

The chain joins TRBV7-3 to TRBJ2-7; 11 bases match TRBD2. V lost 5 bases and J lost 3; bases outside the gene matches: 6. Germline CDR1 SGHTA, CDR2 FQGTGA. The length of the CDR3 is 15 residues. In DNA, the CDR3 is TGTGCCAGCAGCGTAGCGGGGGGGCCGTTCTACGAGCAGTACTTC. As protein: CASSVAGGPFYEQYF.

This clone appeared once. The CDR3 DNA reads TGTGCCAGCAGCCGGCAATCAGGCACAGAATCCTACGAGCAGTACTTC. Protein: CASSRQSGTESYEQYF. The chain couples TRBV14 to TRBJ2-7; D ambiguous. Trimming stripped 4 bases from V and 1 base from J, with 17 bases between. From germline, CDR1 is SGHDN and CDR2 FVKESK. The CDR3 runs 16 residues. Looking up the rest from reference TRBV14 and TRBJ2-7 gives the full variable domain: EAGVTQFPSHSVIEKGQTVTLRCDPISGHDNLYWYRRVMGKEIKFLLHFVKESKQDESGMPNNRFLAERTGGTYSTLKVQPAELEDSGVYFCASSRQSGTESYEQYFGPGTRLTVT.

V and J are TRBV19 and TRBJ1-1; D ambiguous. Trimming cost V 10 bases and J 0 bases, with 12 bases left between them. The CDR3 extends over 13 amino acids. CDR1 LNHDA and CDR2 SQIVND come from the germline V gene (reference sequence). CDR3 sequence reads: CATNAELNTEAFF. CDR3 DNA sequence: TGTGCCACCAACGCGGAGCTGAACACTGAAGCTTTCTTT.

There are a few counts of this clone. This chain uses TRBV7-2 with TRBJ1-2; tentatively, D is TRBD1 (5 bases). The CDR3 is made up of 13 amino acids. With 4 bases removed from V and 8 bases from J, the gap between germline ends came to 14 bases. CDR1 and CDR2 (germline): SGHTA, FQGNSA. The CDR3 nucleotides are TGTGCCAGCAGCTGGGCAGGGAATAACGGCTACACCTTC. Translating gives CASSWAGNNGYTF.

V gene TRBV19 combines with J gene TRBJ1-1; D perhaps matches TRBD1 (5 bases). Trimming pared 5 bases from V and 5 bases from J, leaving 15 bases between. CDR1 is LNHDA and CDR2 is SQIVND in the germline V gene (reference sequence). There are 14 residues in the CDR3. CDR3 nucleotides: TGTGCCAGTAGTCCCAGCGGGGGTTGGACTGAAGCTTTCTTT. Its protein is CASSPSGGWTEAFF.

The V and J genes are TRBV4-1 and TRBJ1-1, with D perhaps matching TRBD1 (5 bases). Germline V lookup: CDR1 MGHRA, CDR2 YSYEKL. The CDR3 consists of 14 residues. V gave up 1 base and J gave up 4 bases, with 10 bases separating them. CDR3 sequence reads: CASSQGAGRTEAFF. CDR3 in DNA: TGCGCCAGCAGCCAAGGCGCAGGGCGCACTGAAGCTTTCTTT.

This rearrangement joins TRBV27 to TRBJ2-5; TRBD2 matches 14 bases. CDR1 is MNHEY, CDR2 SMNVEV, per germline (reference sequence). The CDR3 consists of 17 residues. The V segment lost 5 bases and the J segment 3 bases; nucleotides outside the gene matches: 8. In nucleotides, the CDR3 is TGTGCCAGCAGTCCGAGGGAGGGACTAGCGGGGGAAGAGACCCAGTACTTC. Encoded protein: CASSPREGLAGEETQYF.

The chain links TRBV10-2 to TRBJ2-2, with 9 positions matching TRBD1. The germline gives CDR1 WSHSY, CDR2 SAAADI. Trimming at V came to 6 bases and at J to 7 bases, leaving 3 bases not matched to a gene. This CDR3 has 13 residues. The CDR3 reads CASSHRGLGELFF. CDR3 nucleotide sequence: TGCGCCAGCAGCCACAGGGGGCTCGGGGAGCTGTTTTTT.

The V gene is TRBV30, the J gene TRBJ2-7; 8 nucleotides line up with TRBD1. Germline CDR1 GTSNPN, CDR2 SVGIG (reference sequence). The CDR3 runs 11 residues. J gave up 3 bases and V 5 bases, and 0 bases lay outside the gene matches. The CDR3 coding sequence is TGTGCCTGGGGACAGGGCTACGAGCAGTACTTC. It translates to CAWGQGYEQYF.

This clone was detected once. The chain carries TRBV6-5 and TRBJ1-2; tentative D call: TRBD1 (5 bases). Germline CDR1 is MNHEY and CDR2 is SVGAGI. The CDR3 length is 15 residues. Trimming cost V 0 bases and J 7 bases, with 15 bases left between them. CDR3 sequence reads: CASSYSGGLPPGYTF. The CDR3 region has the DNA TGTGCCAGCAGTTACTCCGGGGGACTTCCCCCTGGCTACACCTTC.